These 30 T cell receptor beta chains were all obtained from the same sample, sequenced in a study of blood T cell repertoires in COVID-19. Measured with immunoSEQ multiplex PCR; TCRdb has only the in-frame clones, and not every one. The sample lists around 58,000 clones; roughly 83% were seen once. The specimen sequenced was peripheral blood. Every receptor here comes from a human donor in a cohort sampled during active COVID-19.

The gene calls are TRBV5-4 and TRBJ2-7, with 10 bases fitting TRBD1. Germline V gene sequence: CDR1 SGHNT, CDR2 YYREEE (reference sequence). This CDR3 comprises 15 residues. V was clipped by 2 bases and J by 2 bases; unmatched bases: 4. CDR3 amino acids: CASSLGDRGPYEQYF. The CDR3 nucleotides read TGTGCCAGCAGCTTAGGGGACAGGGGTCCCTACGAGCAGTACTTC.

The V and J genes are TRBV28 and TRBJ1-5, with D possibly matching TRBD1 (5 bases). The germline V gene has CDR1 MDHEN and CDR2 SYDVKM. The CDR3 sequence is 15 residues long. Trimming removed 5 bases from V and 2 bases from J, with 13 bases in between. The CDR3 DNA sequence: TGTGCCAGCAGTCCCCGGACACTTGGCAATCAGCCCCAGCATTTT. Residues: CASSPRTLGNQPQHF. The variable domain in full, completed from reference TRBV28 and TRBJ1-5, reads DVKVTQSSRYLVKRTGEKVFLECVQDMDHENMFWYRQDPGLGLRLIYFSYDVKMKEKGDIPEGYSVSREKKERFSLILESASTNQTSMYLCASSPRTLGNQPQHFGDGTRLSIL.

V gene TRBV5-1 combines with J gene TRBJ2-1, with 8 bases that match TRBD2. Unmatched junction bases numbered 13, after V lost 4 bases and J lost 10 bases. The CDR3 spans 15 residues. Germline V CDR1 and CDR2: SGHRS, YFSETQ. CDR3 nucleotide sequence: TGCGCCAGCAGCCACTTTGCGGGGGGTTTAGGGGAGCAGTTCTTC. Translating gives CASSHFAGGLGEQFF.

The V and J genes are TRBV5-1 and TRBJ2-3, with 8 bases matching TRBD1. Unmatched junction bases numbered 9, after V lost 7 bases and J lost 2 bases. CDR1 is SGHRS and CDR2 is YFSETQ in the germline V gene. The CDR3 extends over 15 amino acids. The CDR3 DNA is TGCGCCAGCGGGAGTAACAGGGGGTCCACAGATACGCAGTATTTT. Translating gives CASGSNRGSTDTQYF.

Only one count was recorded for this clone. The J gene is TRBJ2-3, the V gene TRBV2, with 8 bases matching TRBD2. Germline V gene data show CDR1 as SNHLY and CDR2 as FYNNEI. Trimming took 6 bases from V and 0 from J; bases not matched to a gene: 17. The CDR3 has 19 amino acids. The CDR3 DNA reads TGTGCCAGCAGAAGGAGTGCGGGGGGCGCCTTTCCTAGCACAGATACGCAGTATTTT. This sequence encodes CASRRSAGGAFPSTDTQYF.

This clone was observed a handful of times. The J gene is TRBJ1-2, the V gene TRBV9; no firm D call. V was pared by 6 bases and J by 8 bases, with 11 bases between. Germline CDR1 SGDLS, CDR2 YYNGEE. The CDR3 totals 11 residues. The CDR3 reads CASTSANGYTF. DNA of the CDR3: TGTGCCAGCACCAGCGCTAACGGCTACACCTTC. The complete variable domain, with remaining parts taken from reference TRBV9 and TRBJ1-2, reads DSGVTQTPKHLITATGQRVTLRCSPRSGDLSVYWYQQSLDQGLQFLIQYYNGEERAKGNILERFSAQQFPDLHSELNLSSLELGDSALYFCASTSANGYTFGSGTRLTVV.

The gene calls are TRBV3-1 (or the pseudogene TRBV3-2) and TRBJ1-3; 8 positions match TRBD1. CDR1 is LGHDT, CDR2 YNNKEL, per germline (reference sequence). Germline trimming cut 5 bases from V and 6 bases from J; bases unmatched to any gene: 3. CDR3 size: 13 residues. The DNA for the CDR3 is TGTGCCAGCAGCAAGGGACAGGCAAACACCATATATTTT. The encoded protein is CASSKGQANTIYF.

The chain employs TRBV2 and TRBJ1-1; TRBD1 might be the D (5 bases). The CDR3 is made up of 14 amino acids. CDR1 SNHLY and CDR2 FYNNEI come from the germline V gene. V shed 10 bases and J shed 0 bases, with 15 bases lying between them. CDR3 in DNA: TGTGCCACTGACAAGGGGCTAATGAACACTGAAGCTTTCTTT. Encoded protein: CATDKGLMNTEAFF.

This chain links TRBV5-4 with TRBJ2-7, with D tentatively TRBD2 (6 bases). Germline CDR1 SGHNT, CDR2 YYREEE (reference sequence). With 5 bases removed from V and 1 base from J, the gap between germline ends came to 13 bases. This CDR3 has 14 residues. The CDR3 bases are TGTGCCAGCAGTAATCCGGGACTTTCCTACGAGCAGTACTTC. Protein: CASSNPGLSYEQYF.

A single count supports this clone. The J gene is TRBJ2-2, the V gene TRBV5-6; 10 bases line up with TRBD2. The ends lost 3 bases at V and 5 bases at J; junction bases unmatched: 4. Per germline, CDR1 SGHDT and CDR2 YYEEEE. This CDR3 region has 15 residues. Here the CDR3 DNA reads TGTGCCAGCAGCTCTCTAGCGGGGGCGACCGGGGAGCTGTTTTTT. It codes for CASSSLAGATGELFF.

Only one count was recorded for this clone. The CDR3 DNA reads TGTGCCAGCAGCCAAGGTGACAGGGTGAGGGAGCAGTACTTC. This gives the protein CASSQGDRVREQYF. The chain recombines TRBV14 with TRBJ2-7; 7 nucleotides agree with TRBD1. Germline values: CDR1 SGHDN, CDR2 FVKESK. Trimming took 1 base from V and 7 from J; bases not matched to a gene: 7. This CDR3 contains 14 residues.

V gene TRBV27 combines with J gene TRBJ2-7; a possible D gene is TRBD1 (6 bases). Germline V lookup: CDR1 MNHEY, CDR2 SMNVEV (reference sequence). The CDR3 is made up of 14 amino acids. Trimming cost V 6 bases and J 1 base, with 13 bases left between them. In nucleotides, the CDR3 is TGTGCCAGCAGATGGTCCCAGGGGTCCTACGAGCAGTACTTC. It encodes CASRWSQGSYEQYF.

This clone came up a few times. This rearrangement joins TRBV2 to TRBJ2-7; D is possibly TRBD1 (5 bases). This CDR3 has 12 amino acids. CDR1 SNHLY and CDR2 FYNNEI come from the germline V gene. Trimming took off 8 bases at V and 3 bases at J, with 11 bases between the two ends. CDR3 protein: CASSQDIYEQYF. CDR3 in DNA: TGTGCCAGCTCCCAGGACATCTACGAGCAGTACTTC.

This chain uses TRBV7-9 with TRBJ1-6, with D perhaps matching TRBD1 (6 bases). Trimming shortened V by 3 bases and J by 7 bases, and 7 bases separated the two germline ends. Germline V CDR1 and CDR2: SEHNR, FQNEAQ (reference sequence). CDR3 length: 13 residues. CDR3 nucleotides: TGTGCCAGCAGCTTGGACAGAAATTCACCCCTCCACTTT. Translation gives CASSLDRNSPLHF.

V gene TRBV7-2 combines with J gene TRBJ2-1, with D maybe TRBD2 (5 bases). The CDR3 sequence is 14 residues long. Germline lookup yields CDR1 SGHTA and CDR2 FQGNSA. V was trimmed by 8 bases and J by 0 bases, leaving 11 bases between them. CDR3 nucleotide sequence: TGTGCCAGCCGCAAGAGCGGCTCCTACAATGAGCAGTTCTTC. It translates to CASRKSGSYNEQFF.

V usage is TRBV2 and J usage is TRBJ2-7, with D possibly matching TRBD1 (6 bases). The length of the CDR3 is 12 residues. Trimming cost V 8 bases and J 4 bases, with 12 bases left between them. Germline V gene lookup returns CDR1 SNHLY and CDR2 FYNNEI. This CDR3 is CASATQGYEQYF. DNA for the CDR3: TGTGCCAGCGCCACACAGGGTTACGAGCAGTACTTC.

The chain employs TRBV7-2 and TRBJ2-3; 9 bases align to TRBD1. CDR3 length: 15 amino acids. Germline V gene data show CDR1 as SGHTA and CDR2 as FQGNSA. J was trimmed by 3 bases and V by 5 bases; bases with no gene match: 6. The CDR3 here is CASSLRTGETDTQYF. The CDR3 nucleotides read TGTGCCAGCAGCCTCCGGACAGGGGAAACAGATACGCAGTATTTT.

The rearrangement joins TRBV6-2 or TRBV6-3 to TRBJ2-6, with 7 bases matching TRBD1. CDR1 is MNHEY and CDR2 is SVGEGT in the germline V gene. The V segment lost 2 bases and the J segment 2 bases; nucleotides outside the gene matches: 9. The CDR3 runs to 18 residues. CDR3: CASSYKGGAWAGANVLTF. Here the CDR3 DNA reads TGTGCCAGCAGTTACAAAGGGGGCGCCTGGGCTGGGGCCAACGTCCTGACTTTC.

The chain combines TRBV30 with TRBJ1-3, with no clear D. The CDR3 loop spans 13 amino acids. Trimming cost V 5 bases and J 0 bases, with 8 bases left between them. The germline CDR1 and CDR2 sequences are GTSNPN and SVGIG (reference sequence). The CDR3 DNA is TGTGCCTGGCGTCTTAGCTCTGGAAACACCATATATTTT. The encoded protein is CAWRLSSGNTIYF.

The V gene is TRBV5-6, the J gene TRBJ2-3, with 7 positions matching TRBD2. CDR3 length equals 18 residues. The V and J ends lost 4 bases and 0 bases, in that order; junction bases with no gene match: 14. CDR1 is SGHDT and CDR2 is YYEEEE in the germline V gene. CDR3 residues: CASSQERGAGTSTDTQYF. The CDR3 DNA sequence: TGTGCCAGCAGCCAGGAGCGGGGAGCGGGGACTAGCACAGATACGCAGTATTTT.

The V gene is TRBV20-1, the J gene TRBJ2-7; 7 bases are a match to TRBD1. The CDR3 sequence is 20 residues long. J gave up 0 bases and V 3 bases, and 23 bases lay outside the gene matches. Germline V gives CDR1 DFQATT, CDR2 SNEGSKA (reference sequence). The CDR3 DNA reads TGCAGTGCTAGTGGAATTACCGGGACAGCCCATACACTAATCTCCTACGAGCAGTACTTC. Amino acid sequence: CSASGITGTAHTLISYEQYF.

This clone was found once. The chain links TRBV4-3 to TRBJ2-7; TRBD2 agrees at 10 bases. This CDR3 is 18 amino acids long. Germline CDR1 is LGHNA and CDR2 is YSLEER. Unmatched junction bases numbered 11, after V lost 0 bases and J lost 3 bases. The CDR3 DNA reads as TGCGCCAGCAGCCAAGATGCCGTCAGTCTAGCGGGGGTCTACGAGCAGTACTTC. Translating it yields CASSQDAVSLAGVYEQYF.

The chain recombines TRBV7-2 with TRBJ2-7, with 7 bases that match TRBD2. V gave up 8 bases and J gave up 0 bases; unmatched junction bases: 7. Germline V CDR1 and CDR2: SGHTA, FQGNSA. The CDR3 is 14 amino acids. The CDR3 DNA follows: TGTGCCAGCCGGGGGGACTCCAGCTCCTACGAGCAGTACTTC. Translation: CASRGDSSSYEQYF.

The chain has TRBV30 and TRBJ1-6; 7 nucleotides match TRBD1. V lost 2 bases and J lost 7; bases outside the gene matches: 8. The CDR3 contains 15 residues. Germline V lookup: CDR1 GTSNPN, CDR2 SVGIG (reference sequence). CDR3 region: CAWSTTGTVNSPLHF. CDR3 DNA: TGTGCCTGGAGTACCACCGGGACAGTCAATTCACCCCTCCACTTT. The complete variable domain, with remaining parts taken from reference TRBV30 and TRBJ1-6, reads SQTIHQWPATLVQPVGSPLSLECTVEGTSNPNLYWYRQAAGRGLQLLFYSVGIGQISSEVPQNLSASRPQDRQFILSSKKLLLSDSGFYLCAWSTTGTVNSPLHFGNGTRLTVT.

This chain links TRBV7-2 with TRBJ1-2; D ambiguous. V was cut by 2 bases and J by 8 bases, with 9 bases left in between. The germline V gene has CDR1 SGHTA and CDR2 FQGNSA. The CDR3 covers 12 residues. The CDR3 DNA reads TGTGCCAGCAGCTTATCTGCGAGCGGCTACACCTTC. Protein: CASSLSASGYTF. The whole variable domain, filled in from reference TRBV7-2 and TRBJ1-2, reads GAGVSQSPSNKVTEKGKDVELRCDPISGHTALYWYRQSLGQGLEFLIYFQGNSAPDKSGLPSDRFSAERTGGSVSTLTIQRTQQEDSAVYLCASSLSASGYTFGSGTRLTVV.

V gene TRBV6-6 combines with J gene TRBJ1-1; D unresolved. CDR1 and CDR2 (germline): MNHNY, SVGAGI (reference sequence). There are 13 residues in the CDR3. Trimming shortened V by 7 bases and J by 0 bases, and 9 bases separated the two germline ends. CDR3: CASIPAVNTEAFF. CDR3 coding DNA: TGTGCCAGCATTCCCGCGGTGAACACTGAAGCTTTCTTT.

The chain is built from TRBV6-5 and TRBJ1-5; 8 bases agree with TRBD1. V was pared by 6 bases and J by 4 bases, with 5 bases of the junction left unmatched. The length of the CDR3 is 14 residues. CDR1 and CDR2 from the germline V gene are MNHEY and SVGAGI. CDR3 protein: CASSQTGGNQPQHF. The CDR3 bases are TGTGCCAGCAGCCAAACAGGGGGGAATCAGCCCCAGCATTTT.

V gene TRBV7-2 combines with J gene TRBJ2-3; D gene unclear. The germline V gene has CDR1 SGHTA and CDR2 FQGNSA. Trimming cost V 2 bases and J 4 bases, with 10 bases left between them. The CDR3 is 14 amino acids. CDR3 amino acids: CASSLLVQSDTQYF. CDR3 DNA sequence: TGTGCCAGCAGCTTACTAGTTCAATCAGATACGCAGTATTTT.

Only one count was recorded for this clone. The rearrangement joins TRBV7-9 to TRBJ2-7, with 7 bases identical to TRBD2. Germline values: CDR1 SEHNR, CDR2 FQNEAQ (reference sequence). V was clipped by 2 bases and J by 2 bases; unmatched bases: 6. The CDR3 loop spans 15 amino acids. For the CDR3, the DNA is TGTGCCAGCAGCTTAATATCGGGGGGAACCTACGAGCAGTACTTC. Its protein product is CASSLISGGTYEQYF. The full variable domain, with the rest looked up from reference TRBV7-9 and TRBJ2-7, is DTGVSQNPRHKITKRGQNVTFRCDPISEHNRLYWYRQTLGQGPEFLTYFQNEAQLEKSRLLSDRFSAERPKGSFSTLEIQRTEQGDSAMYLCASSLISGGTYEQYFGPGTRLTVT.

The rearrangement links TRBV12-5 to TRBJ2-3, with TRBD2 matching over 10 bases. CDR1 is LGHNT and CDR2 is FRNRAP in the germline V gene. There are 15 residues in the CDR3. The V and J ends lost 1 base and 3 bases, in that order; junction bases with no gene match: 1. CDR3 residues: CASGLGTSGTDTQYF. Written as DNA, the CDR3 is TGTGCTAGTGGTTTGGGGACTAGCGGAACAGATACGCAGTATTTT.